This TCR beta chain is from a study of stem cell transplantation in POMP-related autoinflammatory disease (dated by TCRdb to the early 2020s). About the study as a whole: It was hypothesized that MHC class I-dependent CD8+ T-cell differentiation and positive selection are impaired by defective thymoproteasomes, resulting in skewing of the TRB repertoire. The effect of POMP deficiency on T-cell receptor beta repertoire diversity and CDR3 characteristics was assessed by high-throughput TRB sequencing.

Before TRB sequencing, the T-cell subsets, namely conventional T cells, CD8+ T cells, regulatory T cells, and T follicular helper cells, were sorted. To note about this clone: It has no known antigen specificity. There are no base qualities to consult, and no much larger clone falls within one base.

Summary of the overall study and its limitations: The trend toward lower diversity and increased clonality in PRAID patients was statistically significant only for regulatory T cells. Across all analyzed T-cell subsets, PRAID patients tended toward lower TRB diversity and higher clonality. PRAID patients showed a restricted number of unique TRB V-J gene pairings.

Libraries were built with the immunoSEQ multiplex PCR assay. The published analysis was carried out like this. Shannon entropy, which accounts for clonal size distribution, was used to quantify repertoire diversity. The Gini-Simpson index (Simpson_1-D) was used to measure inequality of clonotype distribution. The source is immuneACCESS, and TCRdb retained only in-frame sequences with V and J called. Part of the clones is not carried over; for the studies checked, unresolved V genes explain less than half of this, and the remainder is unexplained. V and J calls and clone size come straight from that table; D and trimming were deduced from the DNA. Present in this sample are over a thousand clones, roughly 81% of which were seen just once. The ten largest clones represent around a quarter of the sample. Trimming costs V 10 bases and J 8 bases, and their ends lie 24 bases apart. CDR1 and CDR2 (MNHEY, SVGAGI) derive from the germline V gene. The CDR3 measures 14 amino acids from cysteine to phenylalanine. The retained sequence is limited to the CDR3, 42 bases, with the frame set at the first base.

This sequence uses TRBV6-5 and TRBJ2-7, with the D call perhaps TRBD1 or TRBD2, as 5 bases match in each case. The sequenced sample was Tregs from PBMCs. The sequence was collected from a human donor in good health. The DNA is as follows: TGTGCCACTCTACTCAAGCGCGGCCCGGGGCAGCAGTACTTC. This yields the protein CATLLKRGPGQQYF.